What follows describes a single TCR beta chain. This sample stems from a study of blood T cell repertoires in COVID-19. V shed 3 bases and J 2 bases; nucleotides not matched to a gene: 6. From germline, CDR1 is DFQATT and CDR2 SNEGSKA (reference sequence). The CDR3 consists of 14 residues. Only in-frame clones appear in the TCRdb table, and some are missing; sequencing was by immunoSEQ multiplex PCR. The sample shows around 370,000 clones, 90% of them seen only once. Material: peripheral blood. The clonotype originates from a man younger than 35 with active or convalescent COVID-19. V and J are TRBV20-1 and TRBJ2-7; 8 bases match TRBD2. In DNA form, the CDR3 reads TGCAGTGCTAGTGTTCCGCGGGGGGCCTACGAGCAGTACTTC. Amino acid sequence: CSASVPRGAYEQYF.